This passage covers 2 T cell receptor beta chains from one sample sequenced in a study of cytomegalovirus exposure and HLA in healthy donors. PCR employed 60 Vbeta and 13 Jbeta primers. Using immunoSEQ multiplex PCR, the repertoire was profiled, and TCRdb retains in-frame clones only, with some absent. Of 130,000 to 150,000 clones listed, 80% to 90% are singletons. The sequenced sample was PBMCs. All receptors derive from a woman in her thirties or forties in good health and CMV-seropositive.

This clone was recorded a few times. The rearrangement links TRBV5-1 to TRBJ1-3; D ambiguous. V lost 4 bases to trimming and J lost 0 bases, with 8 bases between them. The CDR3 is 14 amino acids. CDR1 and CDR2 from the germline V gene are SGHRS and YFSETQ. The CDR3 here is CASSPGGSGNTIYF. CDR3 bases: TGCGCCAGCAGCCCGGGAGGCTCTGGAAACACCATATATTTT.

The chain couples TRBV6-6 to TRBJ1-1; no reliable D call. Trimming cost V 6 bases and J 4 bases, with 9 bases left between them. There are 12 residues in the CDR3. Germline CDR1 MNHNY, CDR2 SVGAGI (reference sequence). This CDR3 is CASRAGSTEAFF. CDR3 DNA sequence: TGTGCCAGCAGGGCGGGTTCCACTGAAGCTTTCTTT.